A single sample is the source of the 25 T cell receptor beta chains below, sequenced in a study of Graves' ophthalmopathy and Graves' hyperthyroidism. Amplification targeted the TCR beta CDR3 regions, with RNA transcripts as the source material. RT-PCR in the first round used HTBI primers; a second-round multiplex PCR followed. TCRdb ran MiXCR on the multiplex PCR reads and lists one entry per CDR3 protein. The table lists about 550,000 distinct CDR3 sequences, about 40% of them singletons. Material: peripheral blood or thyroid tissue (not recorded which). These TCRs come from an adult man with Graves' hyperthyroidism.

The chain combines TRBV4-2 with TRBJ2-7; 9 positions match TRBD1. The CDR3 consists of 16 residues. The V and J ends lost 6 bases and 4 bases, in that order; junction bases with no gene match: 13. Germline V lookup: CDR1 LGHNA, CDR2 YNFKEQ. The CDR3 region is CASSGGEQGAGYEQYF. In nucleotides, the CDR3 is TGTGCCAGCAGTGGCGGAGAACAGGGGGCGGGTTACGAGCAGTACTTC.

There are many counts of this clonotype. In nucleotides, the CDR3 is TGTGCCAGCAGCTTAGAGAGGGGGGGCACCGGGGAGCTGTTTTTT. This encodes CASSLERGGTGELFF. The V and J genes are TRBV7-2 and TRBJ2-2; tentative D call: TRBD2 (7 bases). The CDR3 spans 15 residues. Germline assignment: CDR1 SGHTA and CDR2 FQGNSA. Trimming stripped 1 base from V and 4 bases from J, with 10 bases between.

The chain couples TRBV7-9 to TRBJ2-7, with a tentative D call TRBD1 (6 bases). The V end lost 1 base, the J end lost 2 bases, and 12 bases lay between the germline ends. The CDR3 has 15 amino acids. Germline V gives CDR1 SEHNR, CDR2 FQNEAQ (reference sequence). The CDR3, as DNA: TGTGCCAGCAGCTTAGTGAGGGACACCACCTACGAGCAGTACTTC. Its translation is CASSLVRDTTYEQYF.

This clonotype occurred many times. The chain links TRBV20-1 to TRBJ1-5; D might be TRBD1 (5 bases). CDR3 length: 17 amino acids. CDR1 is DFQATT, CDR2 SNEGSKA, per germline (reference sequence). V was clipped by 3 bases and J by 6 bases, with 24 bases between them. This CDR3 is CSASSPGSLGDFQPQHF. In DNA, the CDR3 is TGCAGTGCTAGTAGCCCGGGGTCGTTAGGGGATTTTCAGCCCCAGCATTTT.

The chain uses TRBV14 and TRBJ2-5, with 9 bases that match TRBD2. Germline V gives CDR1 SGHDN, CDR2 FVKESK. V shed 1 base, J shed 1 base, and the junction held 4 bases outside the gene matches. The CDR3 is 16 amino acids. CDR3 protein: CASSQAGLASQETQYF. The CDR3 DNA sequence: TGTGCCAGCAGCCAAGCAGGACTAGCGTCCCAAGAGACCCAGTACTTC.

This clonotype occurred many times. This rearrangement joins TRBV29-1 to TRBJ2-2; 11 bases are shared with TRBD1. The CDR3 consists of 18 residues. The germline V gene has CDR1 SQVTM and CDR2 ANQGSEA. Trimming cost V 1 base and J 6 bases; bases outside gene matches: 13. DNA of the CDR3: TGCAGCGTTGAAGCACCGGGACAGGGGGACGGATGGCCCGGGGAGCTGTTTTTT. Its translation is CSVEAPGQGDGWPGELFF.

This clonotype was detected ten times or more. The chain couples TRBV12-3 or TRBV12-4 to TRBJ2-5; D is perhaps TRBD2 (5 bases). This CDR3 is 14 amino acids long. Trimming pared 5 bases from V and 2 bases from J, leaving 12 bases between. CDR3 nucleotides: TGTGCCAGCAGTAGAGGGCCTCTACAAGAGACCCAGTACTTC. Residues: CASSRGPLQETQYF.

This clonotype was recorded a few times. This chain uses TRBV29-1 with TRBJ2-4; D unresolved. V was trimmed by 5 bases and J by 0 bases, leaving 5 bases between them. This CDR3 is 12 amino acids long. The germline gives CDR1 SQVTM, CDR2 ANQGSEA. The CDR3 here is CSVQPAKNIQYF. CDR3 nucleotide sequence: TGCAGCGTTCAGCCAGCCAAAAACATTCAGTACTTC.

The chain joins TRBV25-1 to TRBJ2-5; D gene uncertain. CDR3 length equals 14 residues. V lost 8 bases to trimming and J lost 2 bases, with 15 bases between them. Germline CDR1 reads MGHDK; CDR2 reads SYGVNS. The CDR3 DNA follows: TGTGCCAGCGGCAGACACACACCACAAGAGACCCAGTACTTC. Protein: CASGRHTPQETQYF. The full variable domain, in which reference TRBV25-1 and TRBJ2-5 provide the parts outside the CDR3, is EADIYQTPRYLVIGTGKKITLECSQTMGHDKMYWYQQDPGMELHLIHYSYGVNSTEKGDLSSESTVSRIRTEHFPLTLESARPSHTSQYLCASGRHTPQETQYFGPGTRLLVL.

The chain carries TRBV29-1 and TRBJ2-5; D perhaps matches TRBD2 (5 bases). Germline CDR1 SQVTM, CDR2 ANQGSEA. Between the trimmed V and J ends, which lost 5 bases and 4 bases, there was a span of 8 bases. This CDR3 has 11 residues. The CDR3 nucleotides read TGCAGCGTTAGGAGGACAGAGACCCAGTACTTC. Translating gives CSVRRTETQYF.

This chain joins TRBV12-3 or TRBV12-4 and TRBJ2-7, with D tentatively TRBD2 (6 bases). The CDR3 contains 16 residues. Trimming left V 3 bases short and J 0 bases short, with 15 bases between. CDR3 region: CASSFSRDWSSYEQYF. Here the CDR3 DNA reads TGTGCCAGCAGTTTCTCTAGGGACTGGAGCTCCTACGAGCAGTACTTC.

This clonotype has ten or more counts. V and J are TRBV28 and TRBJ2-7, with 7 bases identical to TRBD1. The V segment lost 4 bases and the J segment 5 bases; nucleotides outside the gene matches: 5. Germline V gives CDR1 MDHEN, CDR2 SYDVKM. This CDR3 contains 13 residues. CDR3 in DNA: TGTGCCAGCAGTTCAGGGGGTTTCGACGAGCAGTACTTC. This translates into CASSSGGFDEQYF.

The chain is built from TRBV2 and TRBJ2-7, with 13 positions matching TRBD2. Germline V gene data show CDR1 as SNHLY and CDR2 as FYNNEI. The CDR3 spans 16 residues. Unmatched junction bases numbered 3, after V lost 2 bases and J lost 2 bases. The DNA of the CDR3 is TGTGCCAGCAGTGAACGGGGACTAGCGGGGACCTACGAGCAGTACTTC. It encodes CASSERGLAGTYEQYF.

With respect to this clonotype: One base away lies a much larger clone, so this may be a sequencing read error. A read error is likely, as this CDR3 ends without the conserved phenylalanine or tryptophan. The chain is built from TRBV7-9 and TRBJ1-1; a possible D gene is TRBD1 (5 bases). Germline V gene sequence: CDR1 SEHNR, CDR2 FQNEAQ (reference sequence). This CDR3 is built from 13 residues. V was shortened by 3 bases and J by 3 bases, with 8 bases between the two germline ends. The CDR3 region has the DNA TGTGCCAGCAGCTTGGACATTTACACTGAAGCTTTCTCT. Protein product: CASSLDIYTEAFS.

At least ten counts were recorded for this clonotype. The chain joins TRBV5-1 to TRBJ2-7, with D maybe TRBD1 (5 bases). The V gene lost 2 bases and the J gene lost 2 bases, with 17 bases spanning the gap. CDR3 size: 16 residues. Germline assignment: CDR1 SGHRS and CDR2 YFSETQ. For the CDR3, the DNA is TGCGCCAGCAGCTTACCAACAGGAGCCGTAACCTACGAGCAGTACTTC. Translation: CASSLPTGAVTYEQYF.

The chain recombines TRBV28 with TRBJ2-2, with 7 bases identical to TRBD2. Trimming removed 7 bases from V and 4 bases from J; junction bases left unmatched: 9. CDR3 length: 15 amino acids. CDR1 is MDHEN, CDR2 SYDVKM, per germline. The DNA for the CDR3 is TGTGCCAGCAACGAGGGGCGGGAGTGCACCGGGGAGCTGTTTTTT. This sequence encodes CASNEGRECTGELFF.

The chain joins TRBV28 to TRBJ1-1; 12 bases line up with TRBD1. J was trimmed by 3 bases and V by 5 bases; bases with no gene match: 13. This CDR3 spans 18 amino acids. Germline V gene lookup returns CDR1 MDHEN and CDR2 SYDVKM. For the CDR3, the DNA is TGTGCCAGCAGTCACCGGGACAGGGGGCGTCGGATCGACACTGAAGCTTTCTTT. This encodes CASSHRDRGRRIDTEAFF.

This clonotype occurred many times. The chain recombines TRBV6-6 with TRBJ1-4, with 8 bases matching TRBD1. The V segment lost 6 bases and the J segment 13 bases; nucleotides outside the gene matches: 10. The CDR3 runs to 13 residues. CDR1 and CDR2 (germline): MNHNY, SVGAGI (reference sequence). The CDR3 DNA reads as TGTGCCAGCAGCAGGGGGCTAACAAGCGGACTGTTTTTT. Its protein product is CASSRGLTSGLFF.

V usage is TRBV18 and J usage is TRBJ1-4; the D is unclear. V was clipped by 2 bases and J by 0 bases, with 4 bases between them. The CDR3 has 14 amino acids. CDR1 KGHSH and CDR2 LQKENI come from the germline V gene. The CDR3 spells CASSPDTTNEKLFF. The CDR3 nucleotides read TGTGCCAGCTCACCAGATACAACTAATGAAAAACTGTTTTTT.

CDR3 in amino acids: CASSQDSLAGARSYEQYF. CDR3 coding DNA: TGTGCCAGCAGCCAAGATAGCCTAGCGGGGGCGCGATCCTACGAGCAGTACTTC. The rearrangement joins TRBV7-2 to TRBJ2-7, with 10 positions matching TRBD2. CDR3 length: 18 amino acids. The V and J ends lost 5 bases and 1 base, in that order; junction bases with no gene match: 14. CDR1 is SGHTA, CDR2 FQGNSA, per germline.

The chain combines TRBV12-3 or TRBV12-4 with TRBJ2-7, with 9 positions matching TRBD1. The CDR3 covers 14 residues. Trimming took 11 bases from V and 0 from J; bases not matched to a gene: 8. The chain's CDR3 is CAGGTGKFSYEQYF. The CDR3 DNA reads as TGTGCCGGGGGGACAGGGAAGTTCTCCTACGAGCAGTACTTC.

This clonotype was observed at least ten times. The CDR3 reads CASSLVGVSAFF. In nucleotides, the CDR3 is TGTGCCAGCAGCTTAGTTGGGGTTTCGGCTTTCTTT. V usage is TRBV7-8 and J usage is TRBJ1-1; no clear D. The CDR3 has 12 residues. V was cut by 1 base and J by 11 bases, with 11 bases left in between. Per germline, CDR1 SGHVS and CDR2 FQNEAQ.

This clonotype was recorded many times. The J gene is TRBJ2-7, the V gene TRBV11-2; weak D call: TRBD1 (7 bases). The length of the CDR3 is 15 residues. CDR1 and CDR2 (germline): SGHAT, FQNNGV. V lost 3 bases and J lost 2, with 14 bases in between. CDR3 bases: TGTGCCAGCAGCTTCGGGCAGGGGGGCACCTACGAGCAGTACTTC. This encodes CASSFGQGGTYEQYF.

This clonotype was counted ten times or more. The chain uses TRBV10-2 and TRBJ1-2; the D gene is possibly TRBD1 (5 bases). V was clipped by 2 bases and J by 8 bases, with 9 bases between them. Germline CDR1 is WSHSY and CDR2 is SAAADI. CDR3 length: 12 amino acids. Here the CDR3 DNA reads TGCGCCAGCAGTGAGGGGGGGTACGGCTACACCTTC. It encodes CASSEGGYGYTF.

The chain links TRBV19 to TRBJ1-2, with a weak D call TRBD1 (5 bases). V lost 4 bases, J lost 1 base, and 10 bases lay in between. The length of the CDR3 is 14 residues. CDR1 and CDR2 from the germline V gene are LNHDA and SQIVND (reference sequence). The CDR3, as DNA: TGTGCCAGTAGTACCAGGGACCTTAACTATGGCTACACCTTC. Translating it yields CASSTRDLNYGYTF. The full variable domain, rest sourced from reference TRBV19 and TRBJ1-2, is DGGITQSPKYLFRKEGQNVTLSCEQNLNHDAMYWYRQDPGQGLRLIYYSQIVNDFQKGDIAEGYSVSREKKESFPLTVTSAQKNPTAFYLCASSTRDLNYGYTFGSGTRLTVV.